The clone carrying this TCR beta chain was recorded only once. This record belongs to a study of blood T cell repertoires in COVID-19. TCRdb's copy holds only in-frame clones and misses some; the assay was immunoSEQ multiplex PCR. The data contain 150,000 to 200,000 clones, roughly 89% of them seen just once; the ten biggest clones take up under 3%. Germline lookup yields CDR1 SNHLY and CDR2 FYNNEI. The J segment lost 4 bases and the V segment lost 4 bases, leaving 8 bases of the junction unmatched. The CDR3 length is 15 residues. The rearrangement uses TRBV2 and TRBJ2-7; 9 bases match TRBD1. Sequencing used PBMCs or T cells enriched from blood (not recorded which). The source of this sequence is a woman between 40 and 50 years old with acute COVID-19. The chain's CDR3 is CASSAAQGALYEQYF. The CDR3 nucleotides read TGTGCCAGCAGTGCGGCACAGGGGGCGCTTTACGAGCAGTACTTC. Filled out from reference TRBV2 and TRBJ2-7, the complete variable domain reads EPEVTQTPSHQVTQMGQEVILRCVPISNHLYFYWYRQILGQKVEFLVSFYNNEISEKSEIFDDQFSVERPDGSNFTLKIRSTKLEDSAMYFCASSAAQGALYEQYFGPGTRLTVT.